A selection of T cell receptor beta chains follows, all from one sample in a study of cytomegalovirus exposure and HLA in healthy donors. Data came from immunoSEQ multiplex PCR; TCRdb stores just in-frame clones and leaves some out. The data show about 110,000 clones, 79% seen once. Sequenced material: PBMCs. All receptors come from a woman aged 40 to 50 in good health and CMV-seronegative. The CDR3 runs from the conserved cysteine through the conserved F or W. Each record gives: clone size, V gene, D gene, J gene, CDR3 DNA, CDR3 protein. The D gene is left open where the match is weak. Clone sizes are given selectively: once, few, many, or a class where the clone is expanded.

.	TRBV7-2	.	TRBJ2-7	TGTGCCAGCAGCTTAGAGGGGTTCTCCTACGAGCAGTACTTC	CASSLEGFSYEQYF
few	TRBV2	.	TRBJ1-5	TGTGCCAGCAGAATCCAGGGAAATCAGCCCCAGCATTTT	CASRIQGNQPQHF
.	TRBV28	.	TRBJ1-1	TGTGCCAGCAGTTCCCCCGAGGAAGCTTTCTTT	CASSSPEEAFF
.	TRBV4-3	.	TRBJ1-2	TGCGCCAGCAGCCAAGGGGGGCAGCCGTATTATGGCTACACCTTC	CASSQGGQPYYGYTF
.	TRBV19	TRBD1	TRBJ1-1	TGTGCCAGTACACCCATGACAGGGGTGATGAACACTGAAGCTTTCTTT	CASTPMTGVMNTEAFF
.	TRBV2	.	TRBJ2-7	TGTGCCAGCATTAGCGGTTCCTCCTACGAGCAGTACTTC	CASISGSSYEQYF
.	TRBV6-5	.	TRBJ1-2	TGTGCCAGCAGCCCCGCAGGGAACTATGGCTACACCTTC	CASSPAGNYGYTF
.	TRBV9	TRBD2	TRBJ2-5	TGTGCCAGCAGCGTAGGGCTAGCGGGAGGAGAGACCCAGTACTTC	CASSVGLAGGETQYF
.	TRBV27	TRBD2	TRBJ2-7	TGTGCCAGCAGTTTATCGGAGACTAGCGGCTACGAGCAGTACTTC	CASSLSETSGYEQYF
.	TRBV5-1	.	TRBJ2-1	TGCGCCAGCAGCTTGGGACAGGCGGACTACAATGAGCAGTTCTTC	CASSLGQADYNEQFF
.	TRBV11-2	.	TRBJ2-3	TGTGCCAGCAGCTTACAGCGGGTGGGCACAGATACGCAGTATTTT	CASSLQRVGTDTQYF
.	TRBV6-1	.	TRBJ1-2	TGTGCCAGCAGTGAAGAGCCAGGGGACTATGGCTACACCTTC	CASSEEPGDYGYTF
.	TRBV27	.	TRBJ2-1	TGTGCCAGCAGGTTTACTAGCAATCCCTACAATGAGCAGTTCTTC	CASRFTSNPYNEQFF
.	TRBV7-8	.	TRBJ1-2	TGTGCCAGCAGCGACACGCGCGGCAGGGCCTCCAATGGCTACACCTTC	CASSDTRGRASNGYTF
once	TRBV5-6	.	TRBJ1-1	TGTGCCAGCAGTTCAACGCCCCAGTCGAACACTGAAGCTTTCTTT	CASSSTPQSNTEAFF
few	TRBV15	.	TRBJ2-3	TGTGCCACCAGCAGAGACGGAGACACAGATACGCAGTATTTT	CATSRDGDTDTQYF
.	TRBV14	TRBD1	TRBJ2-2	TGTGCCAGCAGCCAAGATGGGGCAGGACAGGCGAACACCGGGGAGCTGTTTTTT	CASSQDGAGQANTGELFF
.	TRBV28	.	TRBJ2-7	TGTGCCAGCAGTTCTAACCGGGACATTACCTACGAGCAGTACTTC	CASSSNRDITYEQYF
once	TRBV2	TRBD1	TRBJ2-6	TGTGCCAGCAGTCCCCAGGGGGCCGGGGGCTCTGGGGCCAACGTCCTGACTTTC	CASSPQGAGGSGANVLTF
.	TRBV9	TRBD1	TRBJ1-1	TGTGCCAGCAGCGTACAGGGGGCAGGCACTGAAGCTTTCTTT	CASSVQGAGTEAFF
.	TRBV6-5	.	TRBJ1-1	TGTGCCACCCAAGCCCCACAGGGCAAAGCTTTCTTT	CATQAPQGKAFF
few	TRBV5-1	TRBD2	TRBJ2-5	TGCGCCAGCAGCCTCTCGTTTAGCGGGGGAGAGACCCAGTACTTC	CASSLSFSGGETQYF
.	TRBV5-6	.	TRBJ1-4	TGTGCCAGCAGCTCCGGTCCGGGAAAACTGTTTTTT	CASSSGPGKLFF
once	TRBV6-1	TRBD2	TRBJ2-1	TGTGCCAGCACGAGCGGGGACCTATACAATGAGCAGTTCTTC	CASTSGDLYNEQFF
.	TRBV6-6	TRBD1	TRBJ1-1	TGTGCCAGCAGTTACTCGACAGGGGGCGCCGAAGCTTTCTTT	CASSYSTGGAEAFF
.	TRBV11-3	.	TRBJ1-6	TGTGCCAGCAGCTTTTCAGGGGATTCACCCCTCCACTTT	CASSFSGDSPLHF
few	TRBV6-5	.	TRBJ1-1	TGTGCCAGCAGTTCTCCGGGAGGGGCAGCTTTCTTT	CASSSPGGAAFF
.	TRBV9	TRBD1	TRBJ1-1	TGTGCCAGCAGCGACGGGACAGGCGGGACTGAAGCTTTCTTT	CASSDGTGGTEAFF
.	TRBV27	.	TRBJ1-5	TGTGCCAGCAGTTTATATGGGCCGTATCAGCCCCAGCATTTT	CASSLYGPYQPQHF
.	TRBV5-1	TRBD2	TRBJ2-1	TGCGCCAGCAGCTTGGGAACTAGCGGAAATGAGCAGTTCTTC	CASSLGTSGNEQFF
.	TRBV28	TRBD2	TRBJ2-1	TGTGCCAGCAGTTTCCCCGGGACTAGCGGGTACAATGAGCAGTTCTTC	CASSFPGTSGYNEQFF
.	TRBV18	TRBD2	TRBJ2-5	TGTGCCAGCTCACGGAGCGGGACCCAAGAGACCCAGTACTTC	CASSRSGTQETQYF
.	TRBV9	.	TRBJ1-1	TGTGCCAGCAGCGTAGATAGGAGCGGCACTGAAGCTTTCTTT	CASSVDRSGTEAFF
.	TRBV6-1	.	TRBJ2-7	TGTGCCAGCAGGGGCGACAGGACCTCCTACGAGCAGTACTTC	CASRGDRTSYEQYF
.	TRBV28	TRBD2	TRBJ2-3	TGTGCCAGCAGTTCAGGACTAGCGGGGGGCACAGATACGCAGTATTTT	CASSSGLAGGTDTQYF